The 25 T cell receptor beta chains presented below share a single source sample, sequenced in a study of cytomegalovirus exposure and HLA in healthy donors. The PCR employed 60 Vbeta primers together with 13 Jbeta primers. Method: immunoSEQ multiplex PCR; TCRdb's copy keeps in-frame clones and lacks some. The repertoire holds 150,000 to 250,000 clones, with just over 75% as singletons. The sequencing input was PBMCs. Every receptor here comes from a young man in good health and CMV-seronegative.

This chain links TRBV7-9 with TRBJ2-7; 10 bases fit TRBD2. Unmatched junction bases numbered 4, after V lost 3 bases and J lost 5 bases. This CDR3 is built from 14 residues. Germline CDR1 reads SEHNR; CDR2 reads FQNEAQ (reference sequence). The CDR3 region is CASSFTLAGDEQYF. CDR3 DNA sequence: TGTGCCAGCAGCTTTACGCTAGCGGGAGACGAGCAGTACTTC. Supplemented by reference TRBV7-9 and TRBJ2-7, the full variable domain reads DTGVSQNPRHKITKRGQNVTFRCDPISEHNRLYWYRQTLGQGPEFLTYFQNEAQLEKSRLLSDRFSAERPKGSFSTLEIQRTEQGDSAMYLCASSFTLAGDEQYFGPGTRLTVT.

The chain has TRBV27 and TRBJ2-3, with 9 bases that match TRBD1. V was clipped by 5 bases and J by 4 bases; unmatched bases: 10. The CDR3 covers 16 residues. Germline CDR1 reads MNHEY; CDR2 reads SMNVEV (reference sequence). CDR3 sequence: CASSQDRTGVADTQYF. The CDR3 DNA is TGTGCCAGCAGTCAAGATAGGACAGGGGTTGCAGATACGCAGTATTTT.

The rearrangement joins TRBV5-4 to TRBJ2-5, with TRBD2 matching 9 bases. V lost 5 bases to trimming and J lost 3 bases; unmatched junction nucleotides: 5. CDR1 is SGHNT and CDR2 is YYREEE in the germline V gene (reference sequence). The CDR3 has 14 residues. The chain's CDR3 is CASRSGLAKETQYF. DNA for the CDR3: TGTGCCAGCAGATCTGGACTAGCGAAAGAGACCCAGTACTTC.

In this sample, this clone turned up once. For the CDR3, the DNA is TGCGCCAGCAGCCAGACAGGGCCAGCGGCACCCCTCCACTTT. Its protein is CASSQTGPAAPLHF. The J gene is TRBJ1-6, the V gene TRBV5-1; the match to TRBD1 covers 7 bases. Germline V lookup: CDR1 SGHRS, CDR2 YFSETQ. V gave up 4 bases and J gave up 11 bases; unmatched junction bases: 9. This CDR3 is built from 14 residues. Based on the CDR3 plus reference TRBV5-1 and TRBJ1-6, the full variable domain is KAGVTQTPRYLIKTRGQQVTLSCSPISGHRSVSWYQQTPGQGLQFLFEYFSETQRNKGNFPGRFSGRQFSNSRSEMNVSTLELGDSALYLCASSQTGPAAPLHFGNGTRLTVT.

The gene calls are TRBV5-6 and TRBJ2-7, with a possible D match to TRBD2 (7 bases). The germline CDR1 and CDR2 sequences are SGHDT and YYEEEE. This CDR3 contains 12 residues. The V and J ends lost 4 bases and 6 bases respectively, with 11 bases between them. The CDR3 nucleotides read TGTGCCAGCAGCCTCGGGGGGCCCGAGCAGTACTTC. Its translation: CASSLGGPEQYF.

The chain couples TRBV28 to TRBJ2-1; a weak D match, TRBD2 (6 bases). With 2 bases removed from V and 3 bases from J, the gap between germline ends came to 11 bases. Looked up from germline, CDR1 is MDHEN and CDR2 is SYDVKM. This CDR3 is built from 15 residues. Here the CDR3 DNA reads TGTGCCAGCAGTTTAGGGGGGAGCGTCTACAATGAGCAGTTCTTC. This encodes CASSLGGSVYNEQFF.

This clone has only one observation. This chain uses TRBV7-9 with TRBJ1-2, with D possibly being TRBD1 (5 bases). The CDR3 contains 12 residues. The V gene's germline CDR1 is SEHNR and CDR2 FQNEAQ (reference sequence). V dropped 5 bases and J dropped 4 bases, with 8 bases sitting between them. The CDR3 DNA sequence: TGTGCCAGCAGCCAAGACAGCTATGGCTACACCTTC. It encodes CASSQDSYGYTF.

The J gene is TRBJ2-3, the V gene TRBV28; 13 bases agree with TRBD2. Per the germline V gene, CDR1 is MDHEN and CDR2 is SYDVKM. The CDR3 loop spans 13 amino acids. V lost 9 bases to trimming and J lost 8 bases; unmatched junction nucleotides: 5. The CDR3 DNA reads TGTGCCAGTGGACTAGCGGGAGCTGGTACGCAGTATTTT. This translates into CASGLAGAGTQYF.

This CDR3 is CASSNVGQGNQPQHF. The CDR3 nucleotides are TGTGCCAGTAGCAATGTCGGGCAGGGGAATCAGCCCCAGCATTTT. The rearrangement links TRBV19 to TRBJ1-5, with D possibly matching TRBD1 (6 bases). The germline V and J ends were trimmed by 6 bases and 4 bases, with 16 bases remaining between them. Germline V gene sequence: CDR1 LNHDA, CDR2 SQIVND (reference sequence). The CDR3 length is 15 residues.

In DNA form, the CDR3 reads TGTGCCAGCAGCTTAGATTTTTGGACTAGCGGCACCTACGAGCAGTACTTC. Its translation: CASSLDFWTSGTYEQYF. This chain connects TRBV7-6 to TRBJ2-7, with 10 positions matching TRBD2. The V and J ends lost 1 base and 2 bases, in that order; junction bases with no gene match: 8. The CDR3 contains 17 residues. The germline V gene has CDR1 SGHVS and CDR2 FNYEAQ.

The rearrangement links TRBV4-1 to TRBJ2-1; TRBD2 aligns across 10 bases. V was pared by 4 bases and J by 9 bases, with 12 bases of the junction left unmatched. The germline V gene has CDR1 MGHRA and CDR2 YSYEKL. The CDR3 is 16 amino acids. The CDR3 nucleotides are TGCGCCAGCAGCCCAATGACTAGCGGGTTTGGGAGTGAGCAGTTCTTC. This sequence encodes CASSPMTSGFGSEQFF.

The chain recombines TRBV6-5 with TRBJ2-7, with 9 bases lining up with TRBD2. Germline V gene lookup returns CDR1 MNHEY and CDR2 SVGAGI. Trimming at V came to 5 bases and at J to 7 bases, leaving 12 bases not matched to a gene. The length of the CDR3 is 15 residues. CDR3 bases: TGTGCCAGCAGTCCCGGGGTAGCGGGAGACCGAGAGCAGTACTTC. Translating it yields CASSPGVAGDREQYF.

The chain is built from TRBV25-1 and TRBJ2-7; no definite D call. The CDR3 has 11 residues. V was pared by 4 bases and J by 3 bases, with 4 bases between. Germline V CDR1 and CDR2: MGHDK, SYGVNS. In DNA, the CDR3 is TGTGCCAGCAGTGCGTTCTACGAGCAGTACTTC. Translated: CASSAFYEQYF.

The chain uses TRBV5-1 and TRBJ2-2, with D perhaps TRBD1 (5 bases). V was cut by 0 bases and J by 6 bases, with 9 bases left in between. In germline, CDR1 is SGHRS, CDR2 YFSETQ. This CDR3 is built from 14 residues. CDR3 sequence: CASSLVPGPGELFF. The CDR3, as DNA: TGCGCCAGCAGCTTGGTTCCAGGGCCCGGGGAGCTGTTTTTT.

The chain couples TRBV2 to TRBJ1-4, with D possibly being TRBD1 (6 bases). CDR3 size: 14 residues. Germline assignment: CDR1 SNHLY and CDR2 FYNNEI. The V end lost 9 bases, the J end lost 3 bases, and 14 bases lay between the germline ends. CDR3 coding DNA: TGTGCCAGTAAACAGGGTCCCGCTAATGAAAAACTGTTTTTT. Encoded protein: CASKQGPANEKLFF.

This clone has more than one count but fewer than ten. The genes are TRBV25-1 and TRBJ2-5; 9 bases agree with TRBD2. Germline V lookup: CDR1 MGHDK, CDR2 SYGVNS. With V trimmed by 8 bases and J by 2 bases, 12 bases remained unmatched. The CDR3 is 16 residues long. CDR3 nucleotide sequence: TGTGCCAGCCGGACGGTGGGGCTAGCGGGGCAAGAGACCCAGTACTTC. Residues: CASRTVGLAGQETQYF.

The chain recombines TRBV7-9 with TRBJ1-1; TRBD1 is a possible D gene (5 bases). CDR3 length: 14 residues. CDR1 and CDR2 from the germline V gene are SEHNR and FQNEAQ (reference sequence). The V and J ends lost 5 bases and 0 bases respectively, with 10 bases between them. CDR3 amino acids: CASSRGGMNTEAFF. The CDR3 region has the DNA TGTGCCAGCAGCCGGGGGGGGATGAACACTGAAGCTTTCTTT.

This clone was recorded a few times. This chain uses TRBV6-1 with TRBJ1-6, with 9 nucleotides matching TRBD1. CDR1 and CDR2 (germline): MNHNS, SASEGT. This CDR3 comprises 15 residues. After removal of 7 bases from V and 9 bases from J, the junction contained 10 bases not matched to a gene. CDR3 DNA: TGTGCCAGCATTAGAGGGTTGACAGGGGGTTCACCCCTCCACTTT. Its translation is CASIRGLTGGSPLHF.

This clone is a singleton in its sample. The V gene is TRBV5-4, the J gene TRBJ2-3; 15 bases align to TRBD2. This CDR3 is built from 16 residues. CDR1 is SGHNT, CDR2 YYREEE, per germline (reference sequence). J lost 6 bases, V lost 4 bases, and 6 bases had no gene match. The CDR3 DNA reads TGTGCCAGCAGCGCGGGACTAGCGGGAGGAGAGGATACGCAGTATTTT. Its translation is CASSAGLAGGEDTQYF.

The sample holds one count of this clone. The chain is built from TRBV6-1 and TRBJ1-2; no clear D. CDR1 and CDR2 from the germline V gene are MNHNS and SASEGT. The CDR3 covers 12 residues. As DNA, the CDR3 is TGTGCTTTCGCGGCAGAAAACTATGGCTACACCTTC. Translation: CAFAAENYGYTF.

This clone was recorded once. V is TRBV7-9 and J is TRBJ2-3; 7 nucleotides align to TRBD2. V lost 5 bases to trimming and J lost 4 bases; unmatched junction nucleotides: 15. CDR1 is SEHNR, CDR2 FQNEAQ, per germline (reference sequence). CDR3 length: 17 residues. This CDR3 reads CASSNTGMTSRADTQYF. The DNA for the CDR3 is TGTGCCAGCAGCAATACGGGGATGACTAGCAGGGCAGATACGCAGTATTTT. The full variable domain, with the rest looked up from reference TRBV7-9 and TRBJ2-3, is DTGVSQNPRHKITKRGQNVTFRCDPISEHNRLYWYRQTLGQGPEFLTYFQNEAQLEKSRLLSDRFSAERPKGSFSTLEIQRTEQGDSAMYLCASSNTGMTSRADTQYFGPGTRLTVL.

J is TRBJ2-3 and V is TRBV19, with 8 bases that match TRBD2. The germline V gene encodes CDR1 LNHDA and CDR2 SQIVND (reference sequence). The J segment lost 7 bases and the V segment lost 3 bases, leaving 9 bases of the junction unmatched. CDR3 size: 15 residues. CDR3 loop: CASSITSGVFHTQYF. The CDR3, as DNA: TGTGCCAGTAGTATCACTAGCGGAGTGTTCCATACGCAGTATTTT.

This rearrangement joins TRBV5-5 to TRBJ1-1, with unresolved D. Deletions cut 4 bases from V and 0 bases from J, with 10 bases between. The CDR3 contains 14 residues. The V gene's germline CDR1 is SGHKS and CDR2 YYEKEE (reference sequence). The CDR3 DNA reads TGTGCCAGCAGCCCCCGACATATGAACACTGAAGCTTTCTTT. It specifies CASSPRHMNTEAFF.

The J gene is TRBJ2-1, the V gene TRBV7-9; maybe TRBD1 (7 bases). The CDR3 has 19 residues. Germline V gives CDR1 SEHNR, CDR2 FQNEAQ (reference sequence). V was shortened by 5 bases and J by 0 bases, with 23 bases between the two germline ends. The CDR3 sequence is CASSVPQGGIISSYNEQFF. CDR3 nucleotide sequence: TGTGCCAGCAGCGTACCCCAGGGGGGAATTATCAGCTCCTACAATGAGCAGTTCTTC. Complete variable domain (other parts from reference TRBV7-9 and TRBJ2-1): DTGVSQNPRHKITKRGQNVTFRCDPISEHNRLYWYRQTLGQGPEFLTYFQNEAQLEKSRLLSDRFSAERPKGSFSTLEIQRTEQGDSAMYLCASSVPQGGIISSYNEQFFGPGTRLTVL.

The rearrangement joins TRBV28 to TRBJ1-2; D uncertain. Per the germline V gene, CDR1 is MDHEN and CDR2 is SYDVKM. The CDR3 spans 14 residues. Deletions cut 3 bases from V and 2 bases from J, with 10 bases between. Here the CDR3 reads CASSFSASNYGYTF. The DNA for the CDR3 is TGTGCCAGCAGTTTTAGTGCCTCCAACTATGGCTACACCTTC.